This T cell receptor (beta chain) was documented in a study of T cell responses to AZD1222 COVID-19 vaccine. Study-wide points: Donor demographics were predominantly white British with a female majority; clonal diversity may be underestimated.

This clone came up once. Its antigen is not known. Measured with immunoSEQ multiplex PCR; TCRdb has only the in-frame clones, and not every one. Of approximately 170,000 clones listed, approximately 94% were seen once; the top ten hold approximately 4.8%. The germline CDR1 and CDR2 sequences are MNHEY and SVGAGI. The CDR3 has 14 amino acids. The V gene lost 2 bases and the J gene lost 4 bases, with 11 bases spanning the gap. This specimen was peripheral blood, taken 28 days after the second AZD1222 dose. The sequence derives from an adult who received the AZD1222 COVID-19 vaccine. The chain recombines TRBV6-5 with TRBJ1-2, with D perhaps matching TRBD1 (6 bases). This CDR3 reads CASSYRQEAYGYTF. The CDR3, as DNA: TGTGCCAGCAGTTACCGACAGGAGGCCTATGGCTACACCTTC.